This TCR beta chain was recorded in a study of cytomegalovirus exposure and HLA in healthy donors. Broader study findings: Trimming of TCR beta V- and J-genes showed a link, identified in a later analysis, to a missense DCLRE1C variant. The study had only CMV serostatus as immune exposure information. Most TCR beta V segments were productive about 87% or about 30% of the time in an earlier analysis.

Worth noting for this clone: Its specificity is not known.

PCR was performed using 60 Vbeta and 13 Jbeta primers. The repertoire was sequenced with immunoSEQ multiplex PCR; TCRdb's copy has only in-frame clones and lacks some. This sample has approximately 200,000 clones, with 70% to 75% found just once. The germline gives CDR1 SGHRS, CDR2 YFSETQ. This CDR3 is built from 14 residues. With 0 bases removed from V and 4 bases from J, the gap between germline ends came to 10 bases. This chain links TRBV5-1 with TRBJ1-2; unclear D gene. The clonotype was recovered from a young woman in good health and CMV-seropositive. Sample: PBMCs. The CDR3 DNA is TGCGCCAGCAGCTTGGGCGGCGAACTCTATGGCTACACCTTC. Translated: CASSLGGELYGYTF. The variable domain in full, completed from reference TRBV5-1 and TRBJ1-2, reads KAGVTQTPRYLIKTRGQQVTLSCSPISGHRSVSWYQQTPGQGLQFLFEYFSETQRNKGNFPGRFSGRQFSNSRSEMNVSTLELGDSALYLCASSLGGELYGYTFGSGTRLTVV.